This entry lists 21 T cell receptor beta chains sequenced from one sample in a study of T cell repertoires in cytomegalovirus infection. TCRdb fed the reads into MiXCR, producing one record per CDR3 protein. This table holds under 130,000 distinct CDR3 sequences, 42% found once. Antigens of these TCRs are unknown. The starting material was CD8+ T cells from cultured PBMCs, obtained from culture after CMV antigen stimulation. All receptors come from a human donor in good health (CMV status not recorded). Some clones in this sample may be carry-over from other donors' samples.

This rearrangement joins TRBV6-5 to TRBJ2-7, with TRBD2 as a possible D gene (7 bases). With 1 base removed from V and 2 bases from J, the gap between germline ends came to 15 bases. The CDR3 loop spans 16 amino acids. Germline lookup yields CDR1 MNHEY and CDR2 SVGAGI. CDR3 in amino acids: CASSYFVGGATYEQYF. The CDR3, as DNA: TGTGCCAGCAGTTACTTCGTTGGGGGGGCCACCTACGAGCAGTACTTC.

The chain uses TRBV12-3 or TRBV12-4 and TRBJ1-1, with a weak D call TRBD1 (6 bases). V was shortened by 4 bases and J by 4 bases, with 16 bases between the two germline ends. This CDR3 has 15 amino acids. CDR3 nucleotide sequence: TGTGCCAGCAGTTCGAGGGGGGGGGAGTCCACTGAAGCTTTCTTT. Its translation is CASSSRGGESTEAFF.

The V and J genes are TRBV19 and TRBJ2-7; 7 nucleotides line up with TRBD1. Germline CDR1 reads LNHDA; CDR2 reads SQIVND (reference sequence). This CDR3 has 15 amino acids. V was pared by 5 bases and J by 3 bases, with 10 bases of the junction left unmatched. CDR3 region: CASSVIPGQSYEQYF. Written as DNA, the CDR3 is TGTGCCAGTAGTGTTATACCGGGACAGAGCTACGAGCAGTACTTC.

V is TRBV12-5 and J is TRBJ2-7; possibly TRBD1 or TRBD2 for D (6 bases each). V lost 0 bases, J lost 6 bases, and 9 bases lay in between. The CDR3 is 13 residues long. CDR1 and CDR2 from the germline V gene are LGHNT and FRNRAP. The CDR3 is CASGLVSGAEQYF. In DNA, the CDR3 is TGTGCTAGTGGTTTGGTTTCGGGGGCCGAGCAGTACTTC.

This chain uses TRBV10-3 with TRBJ1-2; 7 bases line up with TRBD1. The CDR3 sequence is 14 residues long. V was clipped by 6 bases and J by 1 base; unmatched bases: 5. CDR1 and CDR2 (germline): ENHRY, SYGVKD. The CDR3 spells CAIRTGTDNYGYTF. The CDR3 DNA reads as TGTGCCATCAGGACGGGGACAGATAACTATGGCTACACCTTC.

This chain joins TRBV7-9 and TRBJ2-7, with 11 bases aligning to TRBD1. The CDR3 has 15 amino acids. Germline lookup yields CDR1 SEHNR and CDR2 FQNEAQ (reference sequence). Trimming cost V 5 bases and J 1 base; bases outside gene matches: 4. CDR3 amino acids: CASSHRDRGSYEQYF. The CDR3 bases are TGTGCCAGCAGCCACCGGGACAGGGGGTCCTACGAGCAGTACTTC.

The gene calls are TRBV28 and TRBJ2-3, with 8 nucleotides matching TRBD2. V was pared by 4 bases and J by 1 base, with 1 base of the junction left unmatched. Germline CDR1 MDHEN, CDR2 SYDVKM. The CDR3 sequence is 14 residues long. CDR3 in DNA: TGTGCCAGCAGTTCCGGGAGGGGCACAGATACGCAGTATTTT. Its protein is CASSSGRGTDTQYF.

The chain has TRBV5-1 and TRBJ2-7; TRBD1 matches 7 bases. The trim removed 3 bases at V and 2 bases at J, leaving 5 bases unmatched. This CDR3 comprises 14 residues. The germline V gene has CDR1 SGHRS and CDR2 YFSETQ. The CDR3 DNA follows: TGCGCCAGCAGCTCGGGACAGCCAGCCTACGAGCAGTACTTC. Its protein is CASSSGQPAYEQYF. Full variable domain (rest looked up from reference TRBV5-1 and TRBJ2-7): KAGVTQTPRYLIKTRGQQVTLSCSPISGHRSVSWYQQTPGQGLQFLFEYFSETQRNKGNFPGRFSGRQFSNSRSEMNVSTLELGDSALYLCASSSGQPAYEQYFGPGTRLTVT.

This clonotype was seen just once. The chain joins TRBV27 to TRBJ2-7, with TRBD2 identical over 11 bases. There are 15 residues in the CDR3. CDR1 and CDR2 from the germline V gene are MNHEY and SMNVEV (reference sequence). Trimming cost V 5 bases and J 7 bases; bases outside gene matches: 10. The CDR3 DNA sequence: TGTGCCAGCAGTAACCTACTAGCGGGGGTAGGAGAGCAGTACTTC. It translates to CASSNLLAGVGEQYF.

This chain links TRBV20-1 with TRBJ2-5; 9 bases fit TRBD2. With 1 base clipped from V and 9 bases from J, the junction kept 3 bases outside the gene matches. Germline V gives CDR1 DFQATT, CDR2 SNEGSKA (reference sequence). The CDR3 totals 12 residues. CDR3 residues: CSARGAGGAQYF. In DNA form, the CDR3 reads TGCAGTGCTAGAGGGGCGGGGGGGGCCCAGTACTTC.

The chain is built from TRBV7-8 and TRBJ1-2, with D unclear. V was shortened by 5 bases and J by 7 bases, with 20 bases between the two germline ends. The CDR3 is 15 residues long. The germline V gene has CDR1 SGHVS and CDR2 FQNEAQ. The CDR3 nucleotides are TGTGCCAGCAGCCCTGCAGCCACCCCACCGGGTGGCTACACCTTC. The encoded protein is CASSPAATPPGGYTF. Supplemented by reference TRBV7-8 and TRBJ1-2, the full variable domain reads GAGVSQSPRYKVAKRGQDVALRCDPISGHVSLFWYQQALGQGPEFLTYFQNEAQLDKSGLPSDRFFAERPEGSVSTLKIQRTQQEDSAVYLCASSPAATPPGGYTFGSGTRLTVV.

The CDR3 coding sequence is TGTGCCAGCAGACCCCTGCGGGACAACACAGATACGCAGTATTTT. Its translation: CASRPLRDNTDTQYF. The chain joins TRBV25-1 to TRBJ2-3; D may be TRBD1 or TRBD2 (6 bases each). V gave up 6 bases and J gave up 2 bases, with 15 bases separating them. Germline values: CDR1 MGHDK, CDR2 SYGVNS. The CDR3 loop spans 15 amino acids. The whole variable domain, remainder taken from reference TRBV25-1 and TRBJ2-3, is EADIYQTPRYLVIGTGKKITLECSQTMGHDKMYWYQQDPGMELHLIHYSYGVNSTEKGDLSSESTVSRIRTEHFPLTLESARPSHTSQYLCASRPLRDNTDTQYFGPGTRLTVL.

This chain joins TRBV7-4 and TRBJ2-1; 7 bases fit TRBD1. CDR3 length: 16 amino acids. The germline gives CDR1 SGHVT, CDR2 SQSDAQ. With 1 base clipped from V and 3 bases from J, the junction kept 6 bases outside the gene matches. The CDR3 region has the DNA TGTGCCAGCAGCTTAGTAGGGGGCGCGGTCTACAATGAGCAGTTCTTC. Translation gives CASSLVGGAVYNEQFF.

This clonotype was seen a few times. V usage is TRBV12-3 or TRBV12-4 and J usage is TRBJ2-1; 7 bases fit TRBD2. The CDR3 has 12 residues. Trimming removed 5 bases from V and 9 bases from J; junction bases left unmatched: 4. The CDR3: CASSPPGGEQFF. The CDR3 DNA sequence: TGTGCCAGCAGTCCCCCGGGGGGTGAGCAGTTCTTC.

V usage is TRBV7-6 and J usage is TRBJ1-1; possibly TRBD1 for D (6 bases). CDR3 length equals 14 residues. Trimming took off 7 bases at V and 1 base at J, with 13 bases between the two ends. CDR1 and CDR2 (germline): SGHVS, FNYEAQ. The CDR3 reads CASTPSTGNTEAFF. In DNA form, the CDR3 reads TGTGCCAGCACCCCCTCGACAGGGAACACTGAAGCTTTCTTT. Based on the CDR3 plus reference TRBV7-6 and TRBJ1-1, the full variable domain is GAGVSQSPRYKVTKRGQDVALRCDPISGHVSLYWYRQALGQGPEFLTYFNYEAQQDKSGLPNDRFSAERPEGSISTLTIQRTEQRDSAMYRCASTPSTGNTEAFFGQGTRLTVV.

There are a few counts of this clonotype. The chain is built from TRBV27 and TRBJ1-2, with a weak D call TRBD1 (6 bases). CDR1 is MNHEY and CDR2 is SMNVEV in the germline V gene (reference sequence). Trimming stripped 3 bases from V and 2 bases from J, with 10 bases between. The CDR3 totals 14 residues. CDR3 in amino acids: CASSLIGGNYGYTF. The CDR3 DNA follows: TGTGCCAGCAGTTTGATAGGGGGGAACTATGGCTACACCTTC.

The chain combines TRBV29-1 with TRBJ1-2; possibly TRBD1 for D (5 bases). The germline CDR1 and CDR2 sequences are SQVTM and ANQGSEA. V was clipped by 6 bases and J by 1 base, with 9 bases between them. The CDR3 covers 12 residues. The CDR3 sequence: CSVEGNNYGYTF. CDR3 DNA sequence: TGCAGCGTAGAGGGGAATAACTATGGCTACACCTTC.

This clonotype has at least ten counts. The J gene is TRBJ1-5, the V gene TRBV27, with D uncertain. CDR1 is MNHEY and CDR2 is SMNVEV in the germline V gene (reference sequence). Trimming removed 4 bases from V and 6 bases from J, with 13 bases in between. This CDR3 is built from 14 residues. CDR3 DNA: TGTGCCAGCAGTTCCTCCAGTTATGTTCAGCCCCAGCATTTT. Translation gives CASSSSSYVQPQHF.

This clonotype showed up just a few times. The V call is TRBV5-5, the J call TRBJ2-5, with a weak D call TRBD2 (7 bases). This CDR3 region has 15 residues. CDR1 and CDR2 (germline): SGHKS, YYEKEE (reference sequence). Trimming took 6 bases from V and 4 from J, leaving 19 bases between them. CDR3 in amino acids: CASTFTGGPRETQYF. Written as DNA, the CDR3 is TGTGCCAGCACCTTCACGGGGGGCCCTCGAGAGACCCAGTACTTC.

V is TRBV12-3 or TRBV12-4 and J is TRBJ1-2; D is unresolved. The CDR3 consists of 14 residues. The germline V and J ends were trimmed by 1 base and 2 bases, with 8 bases remaining between them. The CDR3 region is CASSLDSVNYGYTF. The CDR3 coding sequence is TGTGCCAGCAGTTTAGATTCAGTGAACTATGGCTACACCTTC.

This clonotype was observed once. The chain combines TRBV5-4 with TRBJ2-2; D tentatively fits TRBD1 or TRBD2 (5 bases each). Germline CDR1 and CDR2: SGHNT and YYREEE (reference sequence). This CDR3 comprises 16 residues. With 1 base removed from V and 1 base from J, the gap between germline ends came to 11 bases. CDR3 residues: CASSLLGGQNTGELFF. CDR3 bases: TGTGCCAGCAGCTTGTTAGGAGGACAGAACACCGGGGAGCTGTTTTTT.